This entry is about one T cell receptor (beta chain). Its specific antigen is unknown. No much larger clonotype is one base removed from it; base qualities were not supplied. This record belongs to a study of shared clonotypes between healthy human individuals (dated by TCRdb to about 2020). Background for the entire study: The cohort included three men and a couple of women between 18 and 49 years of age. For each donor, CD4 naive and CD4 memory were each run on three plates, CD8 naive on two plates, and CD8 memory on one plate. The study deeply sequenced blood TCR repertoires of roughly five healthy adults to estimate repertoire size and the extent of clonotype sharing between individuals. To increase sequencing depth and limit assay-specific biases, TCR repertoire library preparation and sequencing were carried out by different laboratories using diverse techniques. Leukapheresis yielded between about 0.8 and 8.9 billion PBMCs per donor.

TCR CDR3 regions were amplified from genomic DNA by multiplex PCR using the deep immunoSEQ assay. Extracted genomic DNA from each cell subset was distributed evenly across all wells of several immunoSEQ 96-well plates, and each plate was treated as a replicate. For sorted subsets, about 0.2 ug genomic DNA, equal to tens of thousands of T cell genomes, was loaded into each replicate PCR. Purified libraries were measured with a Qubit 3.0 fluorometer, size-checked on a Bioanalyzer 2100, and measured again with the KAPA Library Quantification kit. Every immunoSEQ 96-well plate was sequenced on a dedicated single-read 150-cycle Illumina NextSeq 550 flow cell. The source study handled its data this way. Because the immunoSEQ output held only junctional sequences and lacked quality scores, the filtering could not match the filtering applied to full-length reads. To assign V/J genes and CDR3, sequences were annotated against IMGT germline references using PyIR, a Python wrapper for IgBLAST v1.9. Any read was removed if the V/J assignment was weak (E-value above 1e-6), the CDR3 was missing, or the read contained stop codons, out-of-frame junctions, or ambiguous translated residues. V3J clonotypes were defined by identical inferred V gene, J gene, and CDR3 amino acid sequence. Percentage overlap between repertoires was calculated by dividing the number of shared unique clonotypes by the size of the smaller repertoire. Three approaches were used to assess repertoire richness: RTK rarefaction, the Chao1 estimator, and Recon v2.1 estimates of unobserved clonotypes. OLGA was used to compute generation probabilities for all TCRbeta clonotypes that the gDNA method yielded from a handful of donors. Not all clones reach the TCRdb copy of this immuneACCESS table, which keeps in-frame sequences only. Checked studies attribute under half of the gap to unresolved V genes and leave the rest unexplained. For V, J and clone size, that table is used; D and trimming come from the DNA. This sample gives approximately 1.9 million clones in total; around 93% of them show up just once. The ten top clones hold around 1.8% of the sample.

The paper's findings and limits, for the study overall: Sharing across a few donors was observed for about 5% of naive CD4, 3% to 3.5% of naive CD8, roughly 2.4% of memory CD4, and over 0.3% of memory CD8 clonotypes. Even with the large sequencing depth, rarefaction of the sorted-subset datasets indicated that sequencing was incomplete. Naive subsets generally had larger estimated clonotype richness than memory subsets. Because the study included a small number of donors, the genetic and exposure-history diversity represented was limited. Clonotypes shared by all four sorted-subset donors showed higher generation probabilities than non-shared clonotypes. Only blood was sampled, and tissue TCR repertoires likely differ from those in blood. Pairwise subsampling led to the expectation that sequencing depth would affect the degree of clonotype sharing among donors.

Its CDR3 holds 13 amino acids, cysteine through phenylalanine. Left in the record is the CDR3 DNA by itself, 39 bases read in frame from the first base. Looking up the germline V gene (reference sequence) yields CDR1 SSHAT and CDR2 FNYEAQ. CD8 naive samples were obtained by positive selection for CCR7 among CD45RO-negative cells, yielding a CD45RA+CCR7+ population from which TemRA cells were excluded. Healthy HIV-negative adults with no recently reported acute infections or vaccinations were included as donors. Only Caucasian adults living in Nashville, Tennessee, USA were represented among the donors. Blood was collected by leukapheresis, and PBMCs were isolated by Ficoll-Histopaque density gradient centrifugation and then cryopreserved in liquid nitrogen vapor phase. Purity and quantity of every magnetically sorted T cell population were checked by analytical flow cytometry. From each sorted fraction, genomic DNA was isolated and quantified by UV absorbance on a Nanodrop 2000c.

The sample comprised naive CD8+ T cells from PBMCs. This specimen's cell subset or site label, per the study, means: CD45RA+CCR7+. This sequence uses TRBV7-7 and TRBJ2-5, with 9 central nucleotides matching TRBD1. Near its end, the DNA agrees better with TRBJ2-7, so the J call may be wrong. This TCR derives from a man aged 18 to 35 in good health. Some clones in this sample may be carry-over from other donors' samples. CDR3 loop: CASSLGQGGEQYF. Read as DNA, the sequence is TGTGCCAGCAGCTTAGGACAGGGGGGCGAGCAGTACTTC.